What follows is one T cell receptor (beta chain) and its context. This entry belongs to a study of regulatory dendritic cells for organ transplantation. The CDR3 covers 19 residues. The junction had 15 bases not matched to a gene; V was cut back by 5 bases and J by 0 bases. Germline V lookup: CDR1 MDHEN, CDR2 SYDVKM. This table comes from immunoSEQ multiplex PCR, and its TCRdb copy is limited to in-frame clones, with some not included. The sample contains 25,000 to 35,000 clones, 60% to 80% of which appear only once. Sequenced: memory CD4+ T cells from blood. Subset reported: CD45RO+ memory T cells. The source of this sequence is a human donor in good health. The rearrangement uses TRBV28 and TRBJ1-3; 8 bases match TRBD1. CDR3 nucleotide sequence: TGTGCCAGCAGTCCCTATTCTAATGGACAGGGCTTCTCTGGAAACACCATATATTTT. Its translation: CASSPYSNGQGFSGNTIYF.